The rows below give T cell receptor beta chains drawn from one sample of a study of shared clonotypes between healthy human individuals. TCRdb keeps only in-frame clones here, not all; method: immunoSEQ multiplex PCR. This table has about 2 million clones, roughly 95% appearing once. Source material: naive CD4+ T cells sorted from blood. The receptors originated from a man younger than 35 in good health. The CDR3 runs from the conserved cysteine through the conserved F or W. The order of the fields is D gene, J gene, V gene, clone size, CDR3 DNA, CDR3 protein. The D gene is left open where the match is weak. Where a row states a size, it is once, few, many or the class of an expanded clone; other rows omit it.

>.|TRBJ1-5|TRBV4-1|.
TGCGCCAGCAGCCAAGATCCTGGGCTGCCTCATCAGCCCCAGCATTTT
CASSQDPGLPHQPQHF
>.|TRBJ1-2|TRBV28|.
TGTGCCAGCAGTTTGGAGGGGGGTTATGGCTATGGCTACACCTTC
CASSLEGGYGYGYTF
>.|TRBJ1-1|TRBV6-1|.
TGTGCCAGCAGTCGAATTTACCAGGGGAACACTGAAGCTTTCTTT
CASSRIYQGNTEAFF
>.|TRBJ1-1|TRBV5-8|.
TGTGCCAGCATCCTCTTTACCGGGGGCAGGAACACTGAAGCTTTCTTT
CASILFTGGRNTEAFF
>.|TRBJ1-1|TRBV18|.
TGTGCCAGCTCACCATCTTCGGGGTCGGGCACTGAAGCTTTCTTT
CASSPSSGSGTEAFF
>.|TRBJ1-5|TRBV19|.
TGTGCCAGTAGTATCCCCGGGTTGGGCAATCAGCCCCAGCATTTT
CASSIPGLGNQPQHF
>.|TRBJ1-5|TRBV6-5|.
TGTGCCAGCAGTTACACGTGGTTCGGGACTCAGCCCCAGCATTTT
CASSYTWFGTQPQHF
>TRBD2|TRBJ2-1|TRBV27|.
TGTGCCAGCAGTTCGCCGAGAAATAGCGGGGATTTAGGGCAGTTCTTC
CASSSPRNSGDLGQFF
>TRBD1|TRBJ2-7|TRBV6-6|.
TGTGCCAGCACCCAGGGGGCTCTGAAGATCATGGAGCAGTACTTC
CASTQGALKIMEQYF
>.|TRBJ1-5|TRBV5-6|.
TGTGCCAGCAGCCTCCGGGACCGGGAAGGGCCCCAGCATTTT
CASSLRDREGPQHF
>TRBD1|TRBJ2-1|TRBV5-4|once
TGTGCCAGCAGCCTACCCCGGGACAGGGTAGAGGAGCAGTTCTTC
CASSLPRDRVEEQFF
>TRBD1|TRBJ2-7|TRBV5-6|.
TGTGCCAGCAGCGGGAGAGGGGACAGGGTGAACGAGCAGTACTTC
CASSGRGDRVNEQYF
>.|TRBJ1-5|TRBV12-5|.
TGTGCTAGTGGTTTGGAAGTAGGGGGCAATCAGCCCCAGCATTTT
CASGLEVGGNQPQHF
>.|TRBJ1-3|TRBV6-5|.
TGTGCCAGCAGTTCACCCAAGGGTACTTCTGGAAACACCATATATTTT
CASSSPKGTSGNTIYF
>.|TRBJ1-2|TRBV4-1|.
TGCGCCAGCAGCCAAGAACTCTATGGCTACACCTTC
CASSQELYGYTF
>TRBD2|TRBJ2-5|TRBV7-2|.
TGTGCCAGCAGCTTAAGTCGTGGCGGGGGGAGTCAAGAGACCCAGTACTTC
CASSLSRGGGSQETQYF
>.|TRBJ2-3|TRBV9|.
TGTGCCAGCAGCGCCCTCGAGGGGGCGCGGGGTACGCAGTATTTT
CASSALEGARGTQYF
>TRBD2|TRBJ2-7|TRBV2|few
TGTGCCAGGGAGGGACTAGCGGGAAGCGAGCAGTACTTC
CAREGLAGSEQYF
>.|TRBJ2-2|TRBV4-3|.
TGCGCCAGCAGCCATGCCCGGGCCTTGAACACCGGGGAGCTGTTTTTT
CASSHARALNTGELFF
>.|TRBJ1-1|TRBV7-9|.
TGTGCCAGCAGCTTAGGGTCGTCCGGGAACACTGAAGCTTTCTTT
CASSLGSSGNTEAFF
>.|TRBJ1-1|TRBV29-1|.
TGCAGCGTTTCCCAACTGGCAGGGAACACTGAAGCTTTCTTT
CSVSQLAGNTEAFF
>.|TRBJ2-5|TRBV10-3|.
TGTGCCATCAGTGGCGGTCAGTACCAAGAGACCCAGTACTTC
CAISGGQYQETQYF